Listed below are T cell receptor beta chains from one sample, sequenced in a study of CD8 T cells in Susac syndrome. TCRdb called the immunoSEQ multiplex PCR reads again in MiXCR, with one record for every CDR3 protein. The data show a few hundred thousand distinct CDR3 sequences, 94% seen once. The sequenced sample was CD4+ T cells from PBMCs. Source of these receptors: a human donor with Susac syndrome. Both conserved end residues are part of each CDR3. The D gene is left open where the match is weak. Rows may omit the clone size; those that give it use once, few, many or a size class.

v_gene	j_gene	abundance	len	d_gene	CDR3nt	CDR3aa
TRBV12-3/TRBV12-4	TRBJ1-6	.	14	.	TGTGCCAGCAGTTTTACCACGAATAATTCACCCCTCCACTTT	CASSFTTNNSPLHF
TRBV4-3	TRBJ2-2	.	15	TRBD1	TGCGCCAGCAGCCCACCGGGACAGGCGACCGGGGAGCTGTTTTTT	CASSPPGQATGELFF
TRBV20-1	TRBJ2-6	.	13	.	TGCAGTTCACTCGTTACTGGGGCCAACGTCCTGACTTTC	CSSLVTGANVLTF
TRBV12-3/TRBV12-4	TRBJ2-3	.	12	.	TGTGCCAGCGGGGGGCCCACAGATACGCAGTATTTT	CASGGPTDTQYF
TRBV30	TRBJ2-5	.	15	.	TGTGCCTGGAGTCCCTGGGGGAAACTTGAAGAGACCCAGTACTTC	CAWSPWGKLEETQYF
TRBV20-1	TRBJ1-4	.	15	TRBD1	TGCAGTGCTACCCCCCCGACAGGGGAAGGCGAAAAACTGTTTTTT	CSATPPTGEGEKLFF
TRBV6-5	TRBJ1-1	.	13	.	TGTGCCAGCAGTTACTCGCGAGGGGATGAAGCTTTCTTT	CASSYSRGDEAFF
TRBV12-3/TRBV12-4	TRBJ2-3	.	17	TRBD2	TGTGCCAGCAGGGGACTAGCGGGGGTCCTGGAGGGAGATACGCAGTATTTT	CASRGLAGVLEGDTQYF
TRBV12-3/TRBV12-4	TRBJ2-7	.	17	TRBD2	TGTGCCAGCAGTTTTGGGATAGCGGGGGGGCTTGGAAACGAGCAGTACTTC	CASSFGIAGGLGNEQYF
TRBV6-4	TRBJ1-6	.	13	.	TGTGCCAGCAGTGCGACAGTTAATTCACCCCTCCACTTT	CASSATVNSPLHF
TRBV20-1	TRBJ2-7	.	13	.	TGCAGTGCTTGGGGAAGTGGGGGCTACGAGCAGTACTTC	CSAWGSGGYEQYF
TRBV30	TRBJ1-4	.	14	.	TGTGCCTGGAGTGGGGGTGCAACTAATGAAAAACTGTTTTTT	CAWSGGATNEKLFF
TRBV30	TRBJ1-2	.	16	.	TGTGCCTGGAGTTGGGGGGGAGGCGCTGAGGACTATGGCTACACCTTC	CAWSWGGGAEDYGYTF
TRBV18	TRBJ1-2	.	14	TRBD1	TGTGCCAGCTCACCACGGACAGGGGGAGATGGCTACACCTTC	CASSPRTGGDGYTF
TRBV11-2	TRBJ2-7	.	15	TRBD2	TGTGCCAGCAGCTCGGGACTAATCCCCTCCTACGAGCAGTACTTC	CASSSGLIPSYEQYF
TRBV20-1	TRBJ1-1	.	10	.	TGCAGTGCTAGAAATAGAGGAGCTTTCTTT	CSARNRGAFF
TRBV6-1	TRBJ1-6	.	15	.	TGTGCCAGCAGTGAAGCGCTCCTGGACAATTCACCCCTCCACTTT	CASSEALLDNSPLHF
TRBV30	TRBJ2-3	.	17	.	TGTGCCTGGAGTGCAATCGGGACATTCCAAAAGGTGAATACGCAGTATTTT	CAWSAIGTFQKVNTQYF
TRBV12-3/TRBV12-4	TRBJ1-1	once	14	.	TGTGCCAGCAGTTTAGGCCACAAGAACACTGAAGCTTTCTTT	CASSLGHKNTEAFF
TRBV14	TRBJ1-2	.	14	.	TGTGCCAGCAGCCAGGGATCGTGGGACTATGGCTACACCTTC	CASSQGSWDYGYTF
TRBV12-3/TRBV12-4	TRBJ1-6	.	15	.	TGTGCCAGCGCCCCGGCCCAAGGGTATGGTTCACCCCTCCACTTT	CASAPAQGYGSPLHF
TRBV11-2	TRBJ2-5	.	14	.	TGTGCCAGCAGCTTAGATAAAGTGAAAGAGACCCAGTACTTC	CASSLDKVKETQYF
TRBV2	TRBJ1-5	.	15	TRBD1	TGTGCCAGCAACCCCGGGACAGGGACGGATCAGCCCCAGCATTTT	CASNPGTGTDQPQHF
TRBV7-2	TRBJ2-5	.	14	.	TGTGCCAGCAGCTCCCCAGGCCTCGTCCAGACCCAGTACTTC	CASSSPGLVQTQYF
TRBV5-1	TRBJ1-1	.	16	.	TGCGCCAGCAGCTTGGAAAATGTCGAGGGGAACACTGAAGCTTTCTTT	CASSLENVEGNTEAFF
TRBV11-1	TRBJ2-5	.	14	.	TGTGCCAGCAGCTACAGGGAGGGTCTGGAGACCCAGTACTTC	CASSYREGLETQYF
TRBV20-1	TRBJ1-5	.	14	TRBD1	TGCAGTGCCTCACAGGGGTTGGGCAATCAGCCCCAGCATTTT	CSASQGLGNQPQHF
TRBV12-3/TRBV12-4	TRBJ2-7	.	14	.	TGTGCCAGCAGGCCTCAGCAGGGCTACTACGAGCAGTACTTC	CASRPQQGYYEQYF
TRBV6-2/TRBV6-3	TRBJ2-3	.	15	.	TGTGCCAGCAGTTACCAAGGACTTGACACAGATACGCAGTATTTT	CASSYQGLDTDTQYF
TRBV20-1	TRBJ1-6	.	16	.	TGCAGTGCTAGAGACCCGACGGGGGTTGTTGTTTCACCCCTCCACTTT	CSARDPTGVVVSPLHF
TRBV20-1	TRBJ1-2	.	12	.	TGCAGTGCTAGCGGAGGGAGCTATGGCTACACCTTC	CSASGGSYGYTF
TRBV29-1	TRBJ2-3	.	16	TRBD2	TGCAGCGTTGAAGATCGAGATAGCGGGGGATCAGATACGCAGTATTTT	CSVEDRDSGGSDTQYF
TRBV12-3/TRBV12-4	TRBJ2-1	.	17	TRBD2	TGTGCCAGCAGTCCGAGCAGCGGGGGGGCTGTCTACAATGAGCAGTTCTTC	CASSPSSGGAVYNEQFF
TRBV6-6	TRBJ2-7	.	12	TRBD2	TGTGCCAGCAGTTACGCTAGCGGGGAGCAGTACTTC	CASSYASGEQYF
TRBV12-3/TRBV12-4	TRBJ2-7	.	15	.	TGTGCCAGCAGTTCGGACGTGGGAGCAGGGTACGAGCAGTACTTC	CASSSDVGAGYEQYF
TRBV20-1	TRBJ1-1	.	13	.	TGCAGTGCTCCCTCGGGGGGAAGTACTGAAGCTTTCTTT	CSAPSGGSTEAFF
TRBV4-3	TRBJ1-1	once	13	.	TGCGCCAGCAGCCAGAATCCGGGGACTGAAGCTTTCTTT	CASSQNPGTEAFF
TRBV7-3	TRBJ2-2	once	14	.	TGTGCCAGCAGCCCGGGGGCCTCCTCCGGGGAGCTGTTTTTT	CASSPGASSGELFF
TRBV29-1	TRBJ1-6	.	14	TRBD1	TGCAGCGTTTCTACAGGGGCGGGTAATTCACCCCTCCACTTT	CSVSTGAGNSPLHF
TRBV6-2/TRBV6-3	TRBJ2-1	.	14	.	TGTGCCAGCAGTTACCCTCGGGTCCCGAATGAGCAGTTCTTC	CASSYPRVPNEQFF
TRBV7-9	TRBJ2-6	.	18	.	TGTGCCAGCAGCTTTCAGCGGTCACGAACATCTGGGGCCAACGTCCTGACTTTC	CASSFQRSRTSGANVLTF
TRBV7-2	TRBJ1-4	once	19	.	TGTGCCAGCACCCCATCCAGACGGGTGGGGGACGCGACTAATGAAAAACTGTTTTTT	CASTPSRRVGDATNEKLFF
TRBV5-1	TRBJ2-6	.	21	.	TGCGCCAGCAGCTTGTCTTTCGGGATCGGGACCCCTGAGGTGGGGGCCAACGTCCTGACTTTC	CASSLSFGIGTPEVGANVLTF
TRBV12-5	TRBJ2-5	.	13	.	TGTGCTAGTGGGATGGCGGGGCCCGAGACCCAGTACTTC	CASGMAGPETQYF
TRBV20-1	TRBJ2-4	.	13	.	TGCAGTGCGGATCGGGGGGCCGAAAACATTCAGTACTTC	CSADRGAENIQYF
TRBV20-1	TRBJ1-5	.	15	TRBD1	TGCAGTGCTAGAAGTGGGACAGGGAAGGGTCAGCCCCAGCATTTT	CSARSGTGKGQPQHF
TRBV12-3/TRBV12-4	TRBJ1-1	.	15	TRBD1	TGTGCCAGCAGTTTCAGGGACAGAATGAACACTGAAGCTTTCTTT	CASSFRDRMNTEAFF
TRBV19	TRBJ2-1	.	16	.	TGTGCCAGTAGTGTCCCGGGACAAGCGCACCCCAATGAGCAGTTCTTC	CASSVPGQAHPNEQFF
TRBV5-4	TRBJ2-3	few	15	TRBD1	TGTGCCAGCAGCTTGGGTGGACAGGGCACGGATACGCAGTATTTT	CASSLGGQGTDTQYF
TRBV28	TRBJ1-2	.	11	.	TGTGCCAGCGGCTCGCCGAAGGGCTACACCTTC	CASGSPKGYTF
TRBV20-1	TRBJ1-5	.	18	TRBD1	TGCAGTGCTAGGCCGGACAGGGGGGACCTTTCAAGCAATCAGCCCCAGCATTTT	CSARPDRGDLSSNQPQHF
TRBV10-2	TRBJ2-7	.	15	.	TGCGCCAGCAGTGAGTCAGGTCGGGTAGTCTACGAGCAGTACTTC	CASSESGRVVYEQYF